This entry features one TCR beta chain sequence. Its matching antigen is unknown. The study ran its PCR with 60 Vbeta and 13 Jbeta primers. Clones were read by immunoSEQ multiplex PCR, and TCRdb kept only the in-frame ones, dropping some. In the table there are about 190,000 clones, roughly 80% of which are singletons. The sample is drawn from a study of cytomegalovirus exposure and HLA in healthy donors. The CDR3 totals 14 residues. Trimming at V came to 4 bases and at J to 4 bases, leaving 6 bases not matched to a gene. Germline loops: CDR1 SGDLS, CDR2 YYNGEE. General study findings and limits: Accurate prediction of HLA-A and HLA-B alleles (for most subjects) was reportedly achieved from TCR beta sequences. Earlier results showed most TCR beta V segments being productive about 87% or about 30% of the time.

The sample comprised PBMCs. The chain links TRBV9 to TRBJ2-7; TRBD1 aligns across 9 bases. The receptor comes from a middle-aged man in good health and CMV-seronegative. CDR3 nucleotides: TGTGCCAGCAGCACCTCGACAGGGGGTTACGAGCAGTACTTC. This sequence encodes CASSTSTGGYEQYF.